These 2 T cell receptor beta chains share one sample of origin, sequenced in a study of blood T cell repertoires in COVID-19. Clones were sequenced by immunoSEQ multiplex PCR, and TCRdb holds only the in-frame ones, with some missing. Of 150,000 or so clones listed, 75% to 90% are singletons. Sequenced input: PBMCs or T cells enriched from blood (not recorded which). The receptors were sampled from a man aged 45 to 65 who had recovered from COVID-19.

The chain is built from TRBV9 and TRBJ1-6; D is possibly TRBD1 (5 bases). V was pared by 4 bases and J by 9 bases, with 17 bases between. The CDR3 spans 15 residues. Germline V gene data show CDR1 as SGDLS and CDR2 as YYNGEE. CDR3 bases: TGTGCCAGCAGCCCCCCCGGACACTGGAGTTCACCCCTCCACTTT. This gives the protein CASSPPGHWSSPLHF.

This chain links TRBV7-2 with TRBJ1-3; perhaps TRBD1 as D (6 bases). V shed 6 bases and J shed 7 bases, with 13 bases lying between them. The CDR3 has 13 amino acids. Germline V gene lookup returns CDR1 SGHTA and CDR2 FQGNSA. CDR3 DNA: TGTGCCAGCAGTCAACAGGGAGGGAACACCATATATTTT. This encodes CASSQQGGNTIYF.